The 17 T cell receptor beta chains below all came from one sample that was sequenced in a study of blood T cell repertoires in COVID-19. TCRdb's copy holds only in-frame clones and misses some; the assay was immunoSEQ multiplex PCR. The repertoire holds approximately 230,000 clones, with approximately 90% as singletons. The source material was PBMCs or T cells enriched from blood (not recorded which). Receptors originate from a woman between 25 and 40 years old who had recovered from COVID-19.

This clone has more than one count but fewer than ten. The chain employs TRBV12-3 or TRBV12-4 and TRBJ1-2, with 7 bases aligning to TRBD1. The CDR3 length is 13 residues. Germline trimming cut 7 bases from V and 4 bases from J; bases unmatched to any gene: 6. In DNA form, the CDR3 reads TGTGCCAGCACCCCGACAGGGCCCTATGGCTACACCTTC. Translated: CASTPTGPYGYTF.

The chain is built from TRBV3-1 (or the pseudogene TRBV3-2) and TRBJ1-5; no definite D call. V was pared by 0 bases and J by 7 bases, with 7 bases between. The CDR3 sequence is 13 residues long. Germline loops: CDR1 LGHDT, CDR2 YNNKEL (reference sequence). CDR3 protein: CASSQDLTQPQHF. DNA for the CDR3: TGTGCCAGCAGCCAAGATTTGACACAGCCCCAGCATTTT.

The chain joins TRBV30 to TRBJ1-1, with D uncertain. Trimming cost V 2 bases and J 7 bases, with 8 bases left between them. CDR3 size: 11 residues. Germline V gene lookup returns CDR1 GTSNPN and CDR2 SVGIG (reference sequence). The chain's CDR3 is CAWSLGNEAFF. In DNA form, the CDR3 reads TGTGCCTGGAGTCTCGGGAATGAAGCTTTCTTT.

The chain joins TRBV3-1 (or the pseudogene TRBV3-2) to TRBJ2-1; D perhaps matches TRBD1 (6 bases). This CDR3 region has 14 residues. Germline CDR1 LGHDT, CDR2 YNNKEL (reference sequence). Between the trimmed V and J ends, which lost 5 bases and 3 bases, there was a span of 11 bases. CDR3 loop: CASSTHRDYNEQFF. DNA for the CDR3: TGTGCCAGCAGCACCCACAGGGACTACAATGAGCAGTTCTTC.

The chain employs TRBV6-5 and TRBJ2-7, with TRBD2 matching over 10 bases. With V trimmed by 4 bases and J by 2 bases, 8 bases remained unmatched. Germline CDR1 and CDR2: MNHEY and SVGAGI. The CDR3 is 16 residues long. The CDR3 nucleotides read TGTGCCAGCAGTTCCTACTGGACTAGCGGAACCTACGAGCAGTACTTC. Amino acid sequence: CASSSYWTSGTYEQYF.

This chain uses TRBV19 with TRBJ1-6; 10 positions match TRBD1. Germline V lookup: CDR1 LNHDA, CDR2 SQIVND (reference sequence). The CDR3 is 17 amino acids. The J segment lost 13 bases and the V segment lost 0 bases, leaving 12 bases of the junction unmatched. The CDR3 sequence is CASSIDPGQGPMTPLHF. Written as DNA, the CDR3 is TGTGCCAGTAGTATAGATCCGGGACAGGGGCCTATGACGCCCCTCCACTTT. The entire variable domain, with the rest obtained from reference TRBV19 and TRBJ1-6, is as follows: DGGITQSPKYLFRKEGQNVTLSCEQNLNHDAMYWYRQDPGQGLRLIYYSQIVNDFQKGDIAEGYSVSREKKESFPLTVTSAQKNPTAFYLCASSIDPGQGPMTPLHFGNGTRLTVT.

This chain uses TRBV9 with TRBJ2-1, with TRBD2 matching 10 bases. V was clipped by 4 bases and J by 3 bases; unmatched bases: 4. Per germline, CDR1 SGDLS and CDR2 YYNGEE. CDR3 length: 15 residues. The CDR3 nucleotides are TGTGCCAGCAGCCGCGGGACTAGCGACTACAATGAGCAGTTCTTC. It specifies CASSRGTSDYNEQFF.

Only one count was recorded for this clone. V gene TRBV10-3 combines with J gene TRBJ2-7; TRBD2 agrees at 13 bases. The junction had 6 bases not matched to a gene; V was cut back by 11 bases and J by 5 bases. Looked up from germline, CDR1 is ENHRY and CDR2 is SYGVKD. The CDR3 has 13 residues. The CDR3 sequence: CAARLAGGDEQYF. The CDR3 nucleotides are TGTGCCGCCAGACTAGCGGGAGGTGACGAGCAGTACTTC.

The chain joins TRBV6-2 or TRBV6-3 to TRBJ1-1; D gene uncertain. This CDR3 comprises 12 residues. CDR1 MNHEY and CDR2 SVGEGT come from the germline V gene. The V end lost 5 bases, the J end lost 1 base, and 5 bases lay between the germline ends. The CDR3 DNA is TGTGCCAGCAGTACGAGGAACACTGAAGCTTTCTTT. This codes for CASSTRNTEAFF.

The J gene is TRBJ1-2, the V gene TRBV6-2 or TRBV6-3, with 8 bases lining up with TRBD1. The CDR3 loop spans 14 amino acids. In germline, CDR1 is MNHEY, CDR2 SVGEGT. J gave up 7 bases and V 2 bases, and 6 bases lay outside the gene matches. The CDR3 loop reads CASSYPDRAGGYTF. The DNA for the CDR3 is TGTGCCAGCAGTTACCCGGACAGGGCGGGTGGCTACACCTTC.

The genes are TRBV6-1 and TRBJ1-2; no clear D. V lost 2 bases, J lost 4 bases, and 5 bases lay in between. This CDR3 has 12 amino acids. Per the germline V gene, CDR1 is MNHNS and CDR2 is SASEGT. CDR3 region: CASSETPYGYTF. CDR3 sequence (DNA): TGTGCCAGCAGTGAAACTCCCTATGGCTACACCTTC.

The chain employs TRBV19 and TRBJ2-1; tentatively, D is TRBD2 (5 bases). The germline CDR1 and CDR2 sequences are LNHDA and SQIVND (reference sequence). The germline V and J ends were trimmed by 3 bases and 8 bases, with 17 bases remaining between them. The CDR3 covers 15 residues. In DNA form, the CDR3 reads TGTGCCAGTAGTATCAGACTGACGAGGGCGGATGAGCAGTTCTTC. Its translation is CASSIRLTRADEQFF. Full variable domain (outside the CDR3, taken from reference TRBV19 and TRBJ2-1): DGGITQSPKYLFRKEGQNVTLSCEQNLNHDAMYWYRQDPGQGLRLIYYSQIVNDFQKGDIAEGYSVSREKKESFPLTVTSAQKNPTAFYLCASSIRLTRADEQFFGPGTRLTVL.

This chain joins TRBV27 and TRBJ2-3, with 11 bases identical to TRBD2. CDR1 and CDR2 (germline): MNHEY, SMNVEV (reference sequence). CDR3 length: 14 residues. After removal of 5 bases from V and 6 bases from J, the junction contained 4 bases not matched to a gene. The CDR3 spells CASSHSGRGDTQYF. In nucleotides, the CDR3 is TGTGCCAGCAGTCATAGCGGGAGGGGCGATACGCAGTATTTT.

The CDR3 loop is CASSLKLWELFF. The CDR3 DNA follows: TGCGCCAGCAGCTTGAAACTCTGGGAGCTGTTTTTT. The chain combines TRBV5-1 with TRBJ2-2; D is ambiguous. From germline, CDR1 is SGHRS and CDR2 YFSETQ. This CDR3 spans 12 amino acids. V was shortened by 1 base and J by 9 bases, with 7 bases between the two germline ends.

V usage is TRBV19 and J usage is TRBJ1-2; 8 bases map to TRBD1. The CDR3 is 17 residues long. The J segment lost 0 bases and the V segment lost 6 bases, leaving 12 bases of the junction unmatched. CDR1 and CDR2 from the germline V gene are LNHDA and SQIVND (reference sequence). This chain's CDR3 is CASSLYAPTGANYGYTF. CDR3 DNA: TGTGCCAGTAGCCTCTACGCCCCGACAGGGGCTAACTATGGCTACACCTTC.

This chain joins TRBV11-2 and TRBJ1-2; TRBD1 might be the D (6 bases). There are 15 residues in the CDR3. The ends were cut back, 3 bases at V and 6 bases at J, with 17 bases in the middle. The germline V gene encodes CDR1 SGHAT and CDR2 FQNNGV. The chain's CDR3 is CASSLGWGTHDGYTF. In nucleotides, the CDR3 is TGTGCCAGCAGCTTGGGATGGGGGACACATGATGGCTACACCTTC.

The rearrangement links TRBV15 to TRBJ1-5, with a weak D call TRBD1 (5 bases). Trimming took 5 bases from V and 6 from J, leaving 14 bases between them. CDR1 is LNHNV, CDR2 YYDKDF, per germline (reference sequence). The CDR3 is 14 residues long. The CDR3: CATSGTGRTQPQHF. The CDR3 nucleotides are TGTGCCACCAGCGGAACAGGTCGTACTCAGCCCCAGCATTTT.